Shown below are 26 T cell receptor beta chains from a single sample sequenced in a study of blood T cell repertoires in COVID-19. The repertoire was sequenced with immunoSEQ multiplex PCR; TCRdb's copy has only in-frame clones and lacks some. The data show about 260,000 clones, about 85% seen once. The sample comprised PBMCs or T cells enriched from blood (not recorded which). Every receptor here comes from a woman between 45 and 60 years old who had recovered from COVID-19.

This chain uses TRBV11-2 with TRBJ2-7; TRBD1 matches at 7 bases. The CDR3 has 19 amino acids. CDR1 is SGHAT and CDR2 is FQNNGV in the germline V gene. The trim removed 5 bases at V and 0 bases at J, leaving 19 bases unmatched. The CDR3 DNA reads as TGTGCCAGCAGCCCTCCACAGGGGAGTTGGGGGTTTAGCTCCTACGAGCAGTACTTC. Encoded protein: CASSPPQGSWGFSSYEQYF.

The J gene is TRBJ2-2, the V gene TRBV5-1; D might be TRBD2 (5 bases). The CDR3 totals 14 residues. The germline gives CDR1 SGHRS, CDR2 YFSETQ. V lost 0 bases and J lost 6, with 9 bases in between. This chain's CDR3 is CASSLAGIAGELFF. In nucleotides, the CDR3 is TGCGCCAGCAGCTTGGCCGGGATTGCCGGGGAGCTGTTTTTT.

CDR3 residues: CSVPHPLAGVRETQYF. For the CDR3, the DNA is TGCAGCGTTCCCCACCCCCTAGCGGGAGTACGAGAGACCCAGTACTTC. The chain has TRBV29-1 and TRBJ2-5, with 10 bases that match TRBD2. Trimming cost V 5 bases and J 4 bases; bases outside gene matches: 13. The germline CDR1 and CDR2 sequences are SQVTM and ANQGSEA. The CDR3 runs to 16 residues.

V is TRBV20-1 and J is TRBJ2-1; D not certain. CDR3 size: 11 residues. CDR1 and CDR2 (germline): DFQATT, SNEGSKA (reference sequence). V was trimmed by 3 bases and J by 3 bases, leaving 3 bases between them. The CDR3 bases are TGCAGTGCTAGTCACTACAATGAGCAGTTCTTC. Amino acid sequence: CSASHYNEQFF.

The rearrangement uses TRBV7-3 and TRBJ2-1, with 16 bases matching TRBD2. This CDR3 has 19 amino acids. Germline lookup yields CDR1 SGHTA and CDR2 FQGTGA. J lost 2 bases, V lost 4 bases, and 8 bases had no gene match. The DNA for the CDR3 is TGTGCCAGCAGCTACGGGGGGACTAGCGGGAGGGGCACCTACAATGAGCAGTTCTTC. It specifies CASSYGGTSGRGTYNEQFF.

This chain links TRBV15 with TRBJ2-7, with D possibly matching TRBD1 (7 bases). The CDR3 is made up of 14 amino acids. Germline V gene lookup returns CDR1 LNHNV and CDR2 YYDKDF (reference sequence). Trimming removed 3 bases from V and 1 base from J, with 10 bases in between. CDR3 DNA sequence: TGTGCCACCAGCAGGCCAGGGGGGTCCTACGAGCAGTACTTC. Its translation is CATSRPGGSYEQYF.

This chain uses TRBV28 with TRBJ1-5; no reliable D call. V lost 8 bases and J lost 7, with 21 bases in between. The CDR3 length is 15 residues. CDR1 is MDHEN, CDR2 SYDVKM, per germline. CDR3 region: CASGGRAYPRQPQHF. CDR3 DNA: TGTGCCAGCGGAGGAAGGGCCTACCCCCGGCAGCCCCAGCATTTT.

CDR3 region: CASRKTGGATHTEAFF. CDR3 DNA: TGTGCCAGCAGAAAGACAGGGGGGGCAACCCACACTGAAGCTTTCTTT. The chain is built from TRBV11-2 and TRBJ1-1; 9 nucleotides match TRBD1. The CDR3 totals 16 residues. The trim removed 6 bases at V and 3 bases at J, leaving 11 bases unmatched. Germline CDR1 and CDR2: SGHAT and FQNNGV. Combining the CDR3 with reference TRBV11-2 and TRBJ1-1 gives the whole variable domain EAGVAQSPRYKIIEKRQSVAFWCNPISGHATLYWYQQILGQGPKLLIQFQNNGVVDDSQLPKDRFSAERLKGVDSTLKIQPAKLEDSAVYLCASRKTGGATHTEAFFGQGTRLTVV.

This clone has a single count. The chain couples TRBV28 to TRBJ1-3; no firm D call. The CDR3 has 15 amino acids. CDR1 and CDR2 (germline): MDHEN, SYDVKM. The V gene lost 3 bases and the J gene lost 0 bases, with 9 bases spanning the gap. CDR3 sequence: CASSFLPPSGNTIYF. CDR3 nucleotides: TGTGCCAGCAGTTTCCTACCCCCCTCTGGAAACACCATATATTTT.

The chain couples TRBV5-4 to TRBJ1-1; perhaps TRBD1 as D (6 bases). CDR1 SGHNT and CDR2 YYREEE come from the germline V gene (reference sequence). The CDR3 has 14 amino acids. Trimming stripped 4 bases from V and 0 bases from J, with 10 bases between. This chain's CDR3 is CASSRDRMNTEAFF. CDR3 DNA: TGTGCCAGCAGCCGAGACAGGATGAACACTGAAGCTTTCTTT.

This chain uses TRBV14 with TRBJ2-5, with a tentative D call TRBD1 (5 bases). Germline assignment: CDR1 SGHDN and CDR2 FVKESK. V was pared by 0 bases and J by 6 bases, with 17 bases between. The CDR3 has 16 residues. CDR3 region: CASSQDKGRVVQTQYF. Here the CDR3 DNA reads TGTGCCAGCAGCCAAGATAAAGGCAGGGTGGTGCAGACCCAGTACTTC.

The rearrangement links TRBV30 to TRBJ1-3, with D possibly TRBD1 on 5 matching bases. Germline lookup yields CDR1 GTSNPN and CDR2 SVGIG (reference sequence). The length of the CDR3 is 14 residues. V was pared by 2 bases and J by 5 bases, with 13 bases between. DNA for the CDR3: TGTGCCTGGAGTAGCAGGGATTTTAGAAACACCATATATTTT. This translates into CAWSSRDFRNTIYF. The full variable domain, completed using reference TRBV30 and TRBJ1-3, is SQTIHQWPATLVQPVGSPLSLECTVEGTSNPNLYWYRQAAGRGLQLLFYSVGIGQISSEVPQNLSASRPQDRQFILSSKKLLLSDSGFYLCAWSSRDFRNTIYFGEGSWLTVV.

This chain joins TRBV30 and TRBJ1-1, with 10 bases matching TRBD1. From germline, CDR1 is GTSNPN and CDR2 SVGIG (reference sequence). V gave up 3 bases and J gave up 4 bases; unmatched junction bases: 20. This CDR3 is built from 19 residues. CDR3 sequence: CAWSLAWVFSGQGGTEAFF. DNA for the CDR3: TGTGCCTGGAGCCTCGCTTGGGTGTTCAGTGGACAGGGGGGCACTGAAGCTTTCTTT.

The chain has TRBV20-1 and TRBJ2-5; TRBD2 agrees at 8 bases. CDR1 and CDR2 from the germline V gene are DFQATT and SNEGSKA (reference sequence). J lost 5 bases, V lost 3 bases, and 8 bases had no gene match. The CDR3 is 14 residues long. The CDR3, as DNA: TGCAGTGCTAGTATACTAGCGGTACGGGAGACCCAGTACTTC. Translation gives CSASILAVRETQYF.

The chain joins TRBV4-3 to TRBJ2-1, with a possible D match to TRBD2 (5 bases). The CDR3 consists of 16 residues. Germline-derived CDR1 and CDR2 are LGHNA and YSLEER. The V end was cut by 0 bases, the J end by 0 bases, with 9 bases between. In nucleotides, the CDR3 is TGCGCCAGCAGCCAAGAGTCGCGGGTCTCCTACAATGAGCAGTTCTTC. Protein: CASSQESRVSYNEQFF.

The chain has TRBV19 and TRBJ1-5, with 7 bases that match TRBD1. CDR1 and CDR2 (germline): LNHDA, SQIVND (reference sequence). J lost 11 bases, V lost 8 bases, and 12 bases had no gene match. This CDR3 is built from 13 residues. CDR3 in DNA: TGTGCCAGTCGCGGGACAGCCTCCCGGGCCCAGCATTTT. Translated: CASRGTASRAQHF. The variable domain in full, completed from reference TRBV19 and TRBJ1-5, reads DGGITQSPKYLFRKEGQNVTLSCEQNLNHDAMYWYRQDPGQGLRLIYYSQIVNDFQKGDIAEGYSVSREKKESFPLTVTSAQKNPTAFYLCASRGTASRAQHFGDGTRLSIL.

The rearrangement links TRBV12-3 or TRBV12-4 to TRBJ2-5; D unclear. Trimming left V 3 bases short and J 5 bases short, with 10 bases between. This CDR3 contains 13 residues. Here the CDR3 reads CASSFTSMETQYF. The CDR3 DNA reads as TGTGCCAGCAGTTTTACGTCTATGGAGACCCAGTACTTC.

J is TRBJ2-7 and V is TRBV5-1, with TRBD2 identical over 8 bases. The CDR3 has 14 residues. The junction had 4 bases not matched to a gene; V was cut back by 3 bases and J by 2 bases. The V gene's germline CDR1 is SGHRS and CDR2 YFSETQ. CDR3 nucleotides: TGCGCCAGCAGCTCCACTAGCGGTACCTACGAGCAGTACTTC. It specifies CASSSTSGTYEQYF.

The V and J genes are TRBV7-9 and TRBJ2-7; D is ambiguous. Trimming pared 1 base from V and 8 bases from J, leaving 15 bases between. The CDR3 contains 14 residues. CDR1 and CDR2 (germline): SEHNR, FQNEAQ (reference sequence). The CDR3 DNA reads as TGTGCCAGCAGCTTAGGTGTGGGCGCCGACAAGCAGTACTTC. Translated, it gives CASSLGVGADKQYF. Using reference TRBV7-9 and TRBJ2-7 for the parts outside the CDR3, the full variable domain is DTGVSQNPRHKITKRGQNVTFRCDPISEHNRLYWYRQTLGQGPEFLTYFQNEAQLEKSRLLSDRFSAERPKGSFSTLEIQRTEQGDSAMYLCASSLGVGADKQYFGPGTRLTVT.

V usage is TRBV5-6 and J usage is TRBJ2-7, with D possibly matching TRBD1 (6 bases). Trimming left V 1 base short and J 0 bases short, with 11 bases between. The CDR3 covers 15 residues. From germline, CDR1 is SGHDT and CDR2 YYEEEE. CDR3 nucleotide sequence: TGTGCCAGCAGCTTGCCTACCAGGGGCTCCTACGAGCAGTACTTC. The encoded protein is CASSLPTRGSYEQYF.

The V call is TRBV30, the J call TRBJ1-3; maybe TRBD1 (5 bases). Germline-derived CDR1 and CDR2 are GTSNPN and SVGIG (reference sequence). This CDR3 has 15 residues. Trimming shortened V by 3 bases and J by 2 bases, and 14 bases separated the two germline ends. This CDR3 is CAWSPGLQTGNTIYF. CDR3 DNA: TGTGCCTGGAGCCCGGGACTGCAAACTGGAAACACCATATATTTT.

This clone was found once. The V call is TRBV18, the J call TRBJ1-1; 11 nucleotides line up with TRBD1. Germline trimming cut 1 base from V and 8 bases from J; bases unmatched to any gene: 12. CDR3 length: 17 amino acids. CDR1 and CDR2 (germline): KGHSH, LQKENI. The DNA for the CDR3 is TGTGCCAGCTCACCACTCTCTACATCCGGGACAGGGGGGGAAGCTTTCTTT. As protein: CASSPLSTSGTGGEAFF.

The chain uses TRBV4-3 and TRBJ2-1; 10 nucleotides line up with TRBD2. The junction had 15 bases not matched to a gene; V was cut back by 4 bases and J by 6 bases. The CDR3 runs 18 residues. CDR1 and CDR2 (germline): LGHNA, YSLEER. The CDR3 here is CASSPGPPGLASGNEQFF. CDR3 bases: TGCGCCAGCAGCCCTGGACCGCCGGGACTAGCGTCCGGCAATGAGCAGTTCTTC.

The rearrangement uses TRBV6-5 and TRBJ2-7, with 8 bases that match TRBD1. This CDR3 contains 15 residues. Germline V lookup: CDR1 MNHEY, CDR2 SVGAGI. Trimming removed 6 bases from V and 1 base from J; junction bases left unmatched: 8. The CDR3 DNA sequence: TGTGCCAGCAGAAACAGGGGGAGAGCGTCCTACGAGCAGTACTTC. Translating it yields CASRNRGRASYEQYF.

CDR3: CASSPQGIYSGNTIYF. In DNA, the CDR3 is TGTGCCAGCAGTCCACAGGGGATCTACTCTGGAAACACCATATATTTT. The chain employs TRBV28 and TRBJ1-3; 7 nucleotides align to TRBD1. Germline trimming cut 5 bases from V and 0 bases from J; bases unmatched to any gene: 7. Germline values: CDR1 MDHEN, CDR2 SYDVKM. This CDR3 region has 16 residues.

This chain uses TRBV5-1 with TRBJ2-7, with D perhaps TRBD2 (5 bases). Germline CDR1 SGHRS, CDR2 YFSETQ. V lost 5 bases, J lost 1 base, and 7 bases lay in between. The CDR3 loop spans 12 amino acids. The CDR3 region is CASSSGSYEQYF. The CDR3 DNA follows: TGCGCCAGCAGTTCGGGGTCCTACGAGCAGTACTTC.